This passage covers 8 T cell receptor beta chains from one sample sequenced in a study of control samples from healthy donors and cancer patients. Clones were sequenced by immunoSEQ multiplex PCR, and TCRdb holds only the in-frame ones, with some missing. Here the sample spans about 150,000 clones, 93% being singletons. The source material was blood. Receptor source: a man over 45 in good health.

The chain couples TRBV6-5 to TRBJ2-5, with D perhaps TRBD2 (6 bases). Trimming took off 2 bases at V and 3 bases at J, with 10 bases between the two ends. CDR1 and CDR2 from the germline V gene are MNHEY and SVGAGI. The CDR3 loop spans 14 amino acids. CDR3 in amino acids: CASSYLASEETQYF. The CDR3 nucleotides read TGTGCCAGCAGTTACCTGGCTAGCGAAGAGACCCAGTACTTC.

The CDR3 region has the DNA TGCGCCAGCAGCTTGGAGCGGGAGTGGGTCGAGCAGTACTTC. This codes for CASSLEREWVEQYF. This chain uses TRBV5-1 with TRBJ2-7, with 8 bases lining up with TRBD2. The V gene end was trimmed by 0 bases and the J gene end by 6 bases; junction bases not matched to a gene: 5. This CDR3 is built from 14 residues. Germline V gene data show CDR1 as SGHRS and CDR2 as YFSETQ.

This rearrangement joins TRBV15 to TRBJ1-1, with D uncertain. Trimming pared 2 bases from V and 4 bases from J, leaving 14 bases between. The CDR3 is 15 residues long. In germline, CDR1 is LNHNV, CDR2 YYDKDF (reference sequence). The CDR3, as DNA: TGTGCCACCAGCAGAAGCTCTGGCGTAGGCACTGAAGCTTTCTTT. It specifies CATSRSSGVGTEAFF.

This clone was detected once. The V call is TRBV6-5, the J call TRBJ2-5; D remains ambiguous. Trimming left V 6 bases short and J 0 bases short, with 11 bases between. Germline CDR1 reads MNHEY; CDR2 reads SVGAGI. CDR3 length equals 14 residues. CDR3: CASRGSSYQETQYF. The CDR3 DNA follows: TGTGCCAGCAGGGGGTCTTCGTACCAAGAGACCCAGTACTTC.

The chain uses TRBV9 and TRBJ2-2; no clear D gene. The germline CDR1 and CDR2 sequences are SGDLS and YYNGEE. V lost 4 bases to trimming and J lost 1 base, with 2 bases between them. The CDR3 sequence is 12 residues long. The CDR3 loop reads CASSMNTGELFF. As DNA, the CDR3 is TGTGCCAGCAGCATGAACACCGGGGAGCTGTTTTTT.

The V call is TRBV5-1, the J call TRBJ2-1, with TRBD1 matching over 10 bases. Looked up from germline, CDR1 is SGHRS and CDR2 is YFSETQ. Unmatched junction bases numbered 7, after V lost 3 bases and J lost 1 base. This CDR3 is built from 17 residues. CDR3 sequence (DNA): TGCGCCAGCAGCTGGAAGCCGGGACAGGGGTCCTACAATGAGCAGTTCTTC. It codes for CASSWKPGQGSYNEQFF.

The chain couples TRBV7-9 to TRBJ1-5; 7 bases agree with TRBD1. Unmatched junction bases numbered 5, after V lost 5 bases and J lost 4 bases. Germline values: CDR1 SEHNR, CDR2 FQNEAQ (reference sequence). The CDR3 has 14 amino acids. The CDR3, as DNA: TGTGCCAGCAGCCCAGGGACAGTAAATCAGCCCCAGCATTTT. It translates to CASSPGTVNQPQHF.

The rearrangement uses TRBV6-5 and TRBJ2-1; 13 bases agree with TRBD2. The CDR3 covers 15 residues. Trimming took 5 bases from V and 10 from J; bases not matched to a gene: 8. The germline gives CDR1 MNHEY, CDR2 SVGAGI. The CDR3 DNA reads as TGTGCCAGCAGTCCTACTAGCGGGAGGGCCGGGGAGCAGTTCTTC. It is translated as CASSPTSGRAGEQFF.